These 20 T cell receptor beta chains were all obtained from the same sample, sequenced in a study of patients and donors after allogeneic stem cell transplantation. One entry per CDR3 protein, called by TCRdb with MiXCR from the RT-PCR reads. The sample lists under 200,000 distinct CDR3 sequences, 30% occurring once. The material sequenced was blood, either unsorted or a sorted T cell fraction (not recorded which). These receptors were collected from a human donor who was either an allogeneic HSCT recipient or a stem cell or donor lymphocyte infusion donor (not recorded which). It is not recorded whose cells these are; they may come from a transplant donor.

Only a few counts were recorded for this clonotype. The chain links TRBV20-1 to TRBJ2-2; D is unclear. V lost 0 bases to trimming and J lost 3 bases, with 5 bases between them. The CDR3 consists of 13 residues. Germline values: CDR1 DFQATT, CDR2 SNEGSKA (reference sequence). This CDR3 reads CSARDTYTGELFF. The CDR3 DNA reads TGCAGTGCTAGAGACACCTACACCGGGGAGCTGTTTTTT.

V gene TRBV6-5 combines with J gene TRBJ1-2, with D perhaps TRBD1 (5 bases). CDR3 length: 14 amino acids. Trimming shortened V by 4 bases and J by 4 bases, and 13 bases separated the two germline ends. Germline V gives CDR1 MNHEY, CDR2 SVGAGI. CDR3 in DNA: TGTGCCAGCAGTTGGTTGGTGGGGCCCTATGGCTACACCTTC. Translation: CASSWLVGPYGYTF.

This rearrangement joins TRBV6-2 or TRBV6-3 to TRBJ2-5; the D is unclear. V lost 0 bases and J 0 bases, leaving 14 bases between the germline ends. CDR3 length: 17 residues. Germline V CDR1 and CDR2: MNHEY, SVGEGT. Written as DNA, the CDR3 is TGTGCCAGCAGTTACTCCGTACGAACCGTATACCAAGAGACCCAGTACTTC. Protein sequence: CASSYSVRTVYQETQYF.

DNA of the CDR3: TGTGCCACCAGCAGAGAACTAGCGGGAGCGGGTGAGCAGTACTTC. It yields the protein CATSRELAGAGEQYF. The chain carries TRBV15 and TRBJ2-7; 11 nucleotides agree with TRBD2. Germline CDR1 is LNHNV and CDR2 is YYDKDF (reference sequence). The CDR3 runs 15 residues. Trimming cost V 0 bases and J 7 bases; bases outside gene matches: 5.

The V call is TRBV12-3 or TRBV12-4, the J call TRBJ2-1; TRBD2 aligns across 14 bases. This CDR3 spans 15 amino acids. After removal of 8 bases from V and 9 bases from J, the junction contained 9 bases not matched to a gene. The CDR3 reads CASRRLAGGPSEQFF. CDR3 nucleotide sequence: TGTGCCAGCCGACGACTAGCGGGAGGGCCGAGTGAGCAGTTCTTC.

The chain recombines TRBV5-1 with TRBJ2-2; D is ambiguous. The V gene's germline CDR1 is SGHRS and CDR2 YFSETQ. With 1 base removed from V and 0 bases from J, the gap between germline ends came to 7 bases. The length of the CDR3 is 15 residues. The CDR3 DNA sequence: TGCGCCAGCAGCTTGTGGCAGGCGAACACCGGGGAGCTGTTTTTT. This gives the protein CASSLWQANTGELFF.

J is TRBJ2-6 and V is TRBV28; TRBD2 might be the D (5 bases). Trimming left V 2 bases short and J 0 bases short, with 11 bases between. The CDR3 consists of 17 residues. Germline CDR1 and CDR2: MDHEN and SYDVKM. In DNA, the CDR3 is TGTGCCAGCAGTTTAGAGGGATTGGGCTCTGGGGCCAACGTCCTGACTTTC. It specifies CASSLEGLGSGANVLTF.

This clonotype occurred a few times. DNA for the CDR3: TGTGCCAGCAGTTTGTACCGGGACAGGGGACGCTATAGCAATCAGCCCCAGCATTTT. Amino acids: CASSLYRDRGRYSNQPQHF. The V gene is TRBV28, the J gene TRBJ1-5; TRBD1 matches at 10 bases. CDR1 is MDHEN and CDR2 is SYDVKM in the germline V gene. The CDR3 sequence is 19 residues long. V shed 3 bases and J 0 bases; nucleotides not matched to a gene: 11.

This clonotype has a handful of counts. The genes are TRBV7-9 and TRBJ1-2, with D perhaps TRBD1 (5 bases). Germline V lookup: CDR1 SEHNR, CDR2 FQNEAQ (reference sequence). Trimming stripped 5 bases from V and 0 bases from J, with 16 bases between. The CDR3 spans 16 residues. The CDR3 coding sequence is TGTGCCAGCAGCCAGGGACGCCGGCCAGCTAACTATGGCTACACCTTC. The encoded protein is CASSQGRRPANYGYTF.

The V gene is TRBV2, the J gene TRBJ1-5; no firm D call. CDR3 size: 14 residues. CDR1 and CDR2 from the germline V gene are SNHLY and FYNNEI. With 3 bases removed from V and 0 bases from J, the gap between germline ends came to 6 bases. This CDR3 reads CASSDTYSNQPQHF. DNA for the CDR3: TGTGCCAGCAGTGACACCTATAGCAATCAGCCCCAGCATTTT.

This chain connects TRBV2 to TRBJ2-3, with D perhaps matching TRBD2 (6 bases). V lost 1 base, J lost 2 bases, and 13 bases lay in between. Per germline, CDR1 SNHLY and CDR2 FYNNEI. The CDR3 spans 16 residues. The chain's CDR3 is CASSEGASDFTDTQYF. The CDR3 region has the DNA TGTGCCAGCAGTGAAGGGGCTAGCGATTTCACAGATACGCAGTATTTT.

This clonotype was counted between two and nine times. The chain is built from TRBV27 and TRBJ1-1; D gene unclear. The V gene lost 3 bases and the J gene lost 1 base, with 9 bases spanning the gap. The length of the CDR3 is 14 residues. Germline CDR1 reads MNHEY; CDR2 reads SMNVEV (reference sequence). The CDR3 is CASSFGRWNTEAFF. In nucleotides, the CDR3 is TGTGCCAGCAGTTTTGGCCGGTGGAACACTGAAGCTTTCTTT.

V usage is TRBV18 and J usage is TRBJ2-1, with 11 bases that match TRBD2. CDR3 length: 19 amino acids. Germline assignment: CDR1 KGHSH and CDR2 LQKENI. J gave up 0 bases and V 0 bases, and 7 bases lay outside the gene matches. The CDR3 nucleotides read TGTGCCAGCTCACCACCGGTACTAGCGGGAGAGTACTCCTACAATGAGCAGTTCTTC. This translates into CASSPPVLAGEYSYNEQFF.

V is TRBV12-3 or TRBV12-4 and J is TRBJ2-2; TRBD2 matches 8 bases. Trimming took 6 bases from V and 6 from J; bases not matched to a gene: 3. CDR3 size: 13 residues. The CDR3 coding sequence is TGTGCCAGCAGGGCCGGGAGGGCCGGGGAGCTGTTTTTT. It codes for CASRAGRAGELFF.

This clonotype was observed a handful of times. V and J are TRBV7-9 and TRBJ2-5; D is undetermined. CDR1 and CDR2 (germline): SEHNR, FQNEAQ (reference sequence). V lost 1 base to trimming and J lost 5 bases, with 8 bases between them. The CDR3 extends over 13 amino acids. The DNA for the CDR3 is TGTGCCAGCAGCTTAGGGGTTCGTGAGACCCAGTACTTC. Protein product: CASSLGVRETQYF.

The chain recombines TRBV7-8 with TRBJ2-1; 8 nucleotides match TRBD1. With V trimmed by 1 base and J by 12 bases, 8 bases remained unmatched. Germline V gene data show CDR1 as SGHVS and CDR2 as FQNEAQ. The CDR3 sequence is 14 residues long. Here the CDR3 DNA reads TGTGCCAGCAGCTTAGGGGAGGTGGGGACAGGGCAGTTCTTC. Protein: CASSLGEVGTGQFF.

This clonotype was detected only a few times. The chain combines TRBV15 with TRBJ1-5, with D maybe TRBD1 (5 bases). The CDR3 has 19 residues. The V end lost 4 bases, the J end lost 3 bases, and 25 bases lay between the germline ends. CDR1 is LNHNV, CDR2 YYDKDF, per germline (reference sequence). CDR3 sequence reads: CATSTLGVAGLDLNQPQHF. CDR3 nucleotides: TGTGCCACCAGCACCCTCGGGGTGGCAGGGTTGGACCTCAATCAGCCCCAGCATTTT.

This clonotype turned up a few times. V and J are TRBV6-5 and TRBJ1-2; the D gene is possibly TRBD1 (5 bases). With 0 bases removed from V and 4 bases from J, the gap between germline ends came to 18 bases. Germline V gene sequence: CDR1 MNHEY, CDR2 SVGAGI. This CDR3 region has 17 residues. For the CDR3, the DNA is TGTGCCAGCAGTTACTCGATAGGGGCACTTGCTATCTATGGCTACACCTTC. Encoded protein: CASSYSIGALAIYGYTF.

DNA for the CDR3: TGCAGCGTTGAAACGAAGGGGAGGGCGCCCTACGAGCAGTACTTC. The encoded protein is CSVETKGRAPYEQYF. The V call is TRBV29-1, the J call TRBJ2-7; 7 bases fit TRBD2. This CDR3 is 15 amino acids long. V was pared by 2 bases and J by 2 bases, with 9 bases of the junction left unmatched. Germline V gives CDR1 SQVTM, CDR2 ANQGSEA.

The chain joins TRBV5-1 to TRBJ2-1, with 7 nucleotides matching TRBD2. Germline CDR1 SGHRS, CDR2 YFSETQ. Trimming cost V 6 bases and J 7 bases; bases outside gene matches: 4. The CDR3 is made up of 12 amino acids. CDR3 sequence: CASTLSGNEQFF. CDR3 coding DNA: TGCGCCAGCACCCTTAGCGGGAATGAGCAGTTCTTC.